Presented here are 7 T cell receptor beta chains from one specimen sequenced in a study of T cells in tuberculosis. Produced via immunoSEQ multiplex PCR; TCRdb's table is partial and in-frame only. The sample holds about 58,000 clones, 88% seen once. After thawing and overnight rest, PBMC were stained with GMM-loaded CD1B tetramer, viability dye and anti-CD3 for sorting. The lipid loaded on the CD1B tetramers was C32 glucose monomycolate from Rhodococcus equi. Sequencing input: CD1b-GMM tetramer-negative cells sorted from PBMCs. These TCRs come from an adult woman with latent tuberculosis.

This rearrangement joins TRBV7-8 to TRBJ2-1; possibly TRBD1 for D (5 bases). The CDR3 sequence is 15 residues long. V shed 6 bases and J shed 6 bases, with 18 bases lying between them. The germline CDR1 and CDR2 sequences are SGHVS and FQNEAQ. CDR3 nucleotide sequence: TGTGCCAGCAGTCCACCGGGCCAAAGGGGCAATGAGCAGTTCTTC. Protein: CASSPPGQRGNEQFF.

V usage is TRBV28 and J usage is TRBJ1-2, with 10 bases identical to TRBD1. This CDR3 is 14 amino acids long. The germline CDR1 and CDR2 sequences are MDHEN and SYDVKM. The V segment lost 5 bases and the J segment 6 bases; nucleotides outside the gene matches: 6. CDR3 sequence: CASSPYDRGHGYTF. The CDR3 DNA follows: TGTGCCAGCAGTCCCTACGACAGGGGGCATGGCTACACCTTC.

The gene calls are TRBV15 and TRBJ2-5; TRBD2 aligns across 10 bases. Trimming removed 3 bases from V and 5 bases from J; junction bases left unmatched: 9. The germline V gene has CDR1 LNHNV and CDR2 YYDKDF (reference sequence). This CDR3 spans 16 amino acids. CDR3 nucleotides: TGTGCCACCAGCAGGGCCCCGCTAGCGGGGGATGAGACCCAGTACTTC. Translated, it gives CATSRAPLAGDETQYF.

The rearrangement joins TRBV7-2 to TRBJ2-7, with unresolved D. V gave up 2 bases and J gave up 7 bases, with 12 bases separating them. Germline V gene data show CDR1 as SGHTA and CDR2 as FQGNSA. CDR3 size: 13 residues. CDR3: CASSLSQAQEQYF. The CDR3 DNA sequence: TGTGCCAGCAGCTTAAGCCAGGCCCAAGAGCAGTACTTC.

This clone has only one observation. The chain links TRBV6-6 to TRBJ1-3; 8 bases match TRBD1. Germline V gene data show CDR1 as MNHNY and CDR2 as SVGAGI (reference sequence). The V and J ends lost 10 bases and 4 bases, in that order; junction bases with no gene match: 12. This CDR3 contains 15 residues. For the CDR3, the DNA is TGTGCCATCCGAACAGCGACAGGGGAAGGAAACACCATATATTTT. Protein product: CAIRTATGEGNTIYF.

In DNA, the CDR3 is TGTGCCTGGACCTCAGCGGGAACTCTCAACGAGCAGTACTTC. Amino acids: CAWTSAGTLNEQYF. The V and J genes are TRBV30 and TRBJ2-7; 7 positions match TRBD2. The CDR3 has 14 residues. The germline V gene encodes CDR1 GTSNPN and CDR2 SVGIG (reference sequence). V trimming: 4 bases; J trimming: 5 bases; junction bases outside the gene matches: 11. The variable domain in full, completed from reference TRBV30 and TRBJ2-7, reads SQTIHQWPATLVQPVGSPLSLECTVEGTSNPNLYWYRQAAGRGLQLLFYSVGIGQISSEVPQNLSASRPQDRQFILSSKKLLLSDSGFYLCAWTSAGTLNEQYFGPGTRLTVT.

The V gene is TRBV4-2, the J gene TRBJ2-7; 8 bases are a match to TRBD1. Trimming removed 3 bases from V and 9 bases from J; junction bases left unmatched: 16. CDR1 is LGHNA and CDR2 is YNFKEQ in the germline V gene. The CDR3 extends over 16 amino acids. The DNA for the CDR3 is TGTGCCAGCAGCCATATCACAGGACAGGGAGGATCAGTGCAGTACTTC. This encodes CASSHITGQGGSVQYF.